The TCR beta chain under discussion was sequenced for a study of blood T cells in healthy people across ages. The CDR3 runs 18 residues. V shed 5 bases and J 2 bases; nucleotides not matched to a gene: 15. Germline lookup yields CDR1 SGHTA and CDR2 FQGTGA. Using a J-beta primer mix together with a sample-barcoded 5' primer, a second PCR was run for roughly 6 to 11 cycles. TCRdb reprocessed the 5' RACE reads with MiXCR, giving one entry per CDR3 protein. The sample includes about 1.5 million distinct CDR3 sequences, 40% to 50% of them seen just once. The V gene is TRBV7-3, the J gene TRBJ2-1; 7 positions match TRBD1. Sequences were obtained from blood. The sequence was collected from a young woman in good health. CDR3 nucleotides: TGTGCCAGCAGCCCGAACCCCCGGGGACAGTATACCTACAATGAGCAGTTCTTC. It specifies CASSPNPRGQYTYNEQFF.